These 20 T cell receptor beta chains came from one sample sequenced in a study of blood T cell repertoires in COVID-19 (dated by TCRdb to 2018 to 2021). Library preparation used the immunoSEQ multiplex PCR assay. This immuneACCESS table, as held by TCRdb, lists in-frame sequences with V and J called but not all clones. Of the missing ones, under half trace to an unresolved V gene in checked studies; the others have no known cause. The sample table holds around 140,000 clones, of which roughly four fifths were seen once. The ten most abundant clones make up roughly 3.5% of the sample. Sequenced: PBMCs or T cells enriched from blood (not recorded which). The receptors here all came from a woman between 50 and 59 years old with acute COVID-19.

CDR3 sequence: CASSSPRRASSTQYF. The CDR3 DNA reads as TGTGCCAGCAGCTCCCCCCGCAGGGCCTCGAGTACGCAGTATTTT. The chain is built from TRBV7-9 and TRBJ2-3; weak D call: TRBD1 (5 bases). Trimming shortened V by 4 bases and J by 8 bases, and 19 bases separated the two germline ends. The CDR3 runs to 15 residues. Germline CDR1 reads SEHNR; CDR2 reads FQNEAQ (reference sequence).

CDR3 protein: CAWRGQTSNQPQHF. The DNA of the CDR3 is TGTGCCTGGAGGGGACAAACTAGCAATCAGCCCCAGCATTTT. The chain links TRBV30 to TRBJ1-5; maybe TRBD1 (6 bases). V was clipped by 3 bases and J by 0 bases, with 9 bases between them. This CDR3 region has 14 residues. CDR1 and CDR2 from the germline V gene are GTSNPN and SVGIG (reference sequence).

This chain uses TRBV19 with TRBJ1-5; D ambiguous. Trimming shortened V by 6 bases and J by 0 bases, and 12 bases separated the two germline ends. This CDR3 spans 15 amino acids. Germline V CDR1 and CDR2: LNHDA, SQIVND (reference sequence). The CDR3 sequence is CASRATTSSNQPQHF. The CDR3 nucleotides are TGTGCCAGTAGAGCGACTACAAGTAGCAATCAGCCCCAGCATTTT.

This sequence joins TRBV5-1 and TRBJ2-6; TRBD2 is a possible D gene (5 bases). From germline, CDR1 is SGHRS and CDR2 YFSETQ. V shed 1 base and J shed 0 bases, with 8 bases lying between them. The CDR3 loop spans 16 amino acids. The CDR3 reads CASSLRGLSGANVLTF. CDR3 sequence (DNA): TGCGCCAGCAGCTTGCGGGGTCTCTCTGGGGCCAACGTCCTGACTTTC.

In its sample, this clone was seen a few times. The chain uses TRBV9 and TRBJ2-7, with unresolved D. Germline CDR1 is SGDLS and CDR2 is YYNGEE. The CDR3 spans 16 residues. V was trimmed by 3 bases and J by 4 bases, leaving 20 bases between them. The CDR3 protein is CASSEERSARNYEQYF. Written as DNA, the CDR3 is TGTGCCAGCAGCGAGGAGAGGTCTGCCCGTAATTACGAGCAGTACTTC.

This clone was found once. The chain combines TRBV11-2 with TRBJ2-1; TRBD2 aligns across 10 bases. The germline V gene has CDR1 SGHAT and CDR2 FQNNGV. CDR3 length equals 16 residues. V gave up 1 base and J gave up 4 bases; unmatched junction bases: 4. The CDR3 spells CASSLGASGGYNEQFF. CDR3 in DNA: TGTGCCAGCAGCTTAGGCGCTAGCGGGGGTTACAATGAGCAGTTCTTC.

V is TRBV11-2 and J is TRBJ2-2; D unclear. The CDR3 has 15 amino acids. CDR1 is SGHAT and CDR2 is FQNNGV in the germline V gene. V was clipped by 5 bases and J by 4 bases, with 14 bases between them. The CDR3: CASSPTWVGTGELFF. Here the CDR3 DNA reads TGTGCCAGCAGCCCGACTTGGGTTGGCACCGGGGAGCTGTTTTTT.

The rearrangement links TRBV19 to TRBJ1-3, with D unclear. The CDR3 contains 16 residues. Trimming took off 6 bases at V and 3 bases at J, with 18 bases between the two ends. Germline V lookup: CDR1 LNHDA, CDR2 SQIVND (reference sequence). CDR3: CASSEEGPVFGNTIYF. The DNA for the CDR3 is TGTGCCAGTAGCGAGGAGGGTCCGGTATTTGGAAACACCATATATTTT.

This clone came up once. The CDR3: CASSLVFVSNQPQHF. In nucleotides, the CDR3 is TGTGCCAGCAGTTTAGTATTCGTTAGCAATCAGCCCCAGCATTTT. This chain links TRBV27 with TRBJ1-5; D is uncertain. Germline V gene data show CDR1 as MNHEY and CDR2 as SMNVEV (reference sequence). The CDR3 is 15 amino acids. V shed 2 bases and J shed 0 bases, with 8 bases lying between them.

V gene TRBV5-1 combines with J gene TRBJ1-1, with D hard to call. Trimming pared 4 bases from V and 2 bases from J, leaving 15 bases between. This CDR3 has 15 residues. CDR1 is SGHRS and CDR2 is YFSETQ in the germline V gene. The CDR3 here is CASSPRVKTNTEAFF. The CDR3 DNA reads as TGCGCCAGCAGCCCGAGGGTGAAAACAAACACTGAAGCTTTCTTT.

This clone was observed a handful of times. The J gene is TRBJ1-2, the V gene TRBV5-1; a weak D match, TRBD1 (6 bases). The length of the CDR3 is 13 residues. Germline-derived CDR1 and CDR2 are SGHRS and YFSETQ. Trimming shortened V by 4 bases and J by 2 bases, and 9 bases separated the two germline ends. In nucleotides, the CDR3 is TGCGCCAGCAGCGATGACAGGAACTATGGCTACACCTTC. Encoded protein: CASSDDRNYGYTF.

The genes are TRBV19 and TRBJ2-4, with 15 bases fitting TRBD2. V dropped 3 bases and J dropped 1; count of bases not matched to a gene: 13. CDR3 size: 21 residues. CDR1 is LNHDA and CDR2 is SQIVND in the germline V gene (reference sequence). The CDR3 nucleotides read TGTGCCAGTAGTATCGGAGGGCCCGGACTAGCGGGAGGGCTGGCCAAAAACATTCAGTACTTC. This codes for CASSIGGPGLAGGLAKNIQYF.

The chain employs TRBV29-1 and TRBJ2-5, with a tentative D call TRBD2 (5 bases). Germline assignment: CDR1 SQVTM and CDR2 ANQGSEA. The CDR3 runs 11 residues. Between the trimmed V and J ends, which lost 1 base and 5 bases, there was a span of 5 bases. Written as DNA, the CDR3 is TGCAGCGTTGAAGCGGGGGAGACCCAGTACTTC. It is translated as CSVEAGETQYF.

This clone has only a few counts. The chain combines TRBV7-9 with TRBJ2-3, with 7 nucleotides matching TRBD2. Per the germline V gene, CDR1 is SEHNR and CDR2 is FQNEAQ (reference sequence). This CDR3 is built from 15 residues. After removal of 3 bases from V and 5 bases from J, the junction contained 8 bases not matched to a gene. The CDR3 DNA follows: TGTGCCAGCAGCTTTTCGCGGGAGTTTGGAGATACGCAGTATTTT. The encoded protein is CASSFSREFGDTQYF.

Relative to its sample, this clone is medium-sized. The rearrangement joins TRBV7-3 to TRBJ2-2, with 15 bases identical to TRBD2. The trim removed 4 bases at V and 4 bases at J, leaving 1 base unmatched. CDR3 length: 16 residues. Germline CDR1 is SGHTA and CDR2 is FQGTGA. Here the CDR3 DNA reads TGTGCCAGCAGCTCGGGACTAGCGGGAGGCACCGGGGAGCTGTTTTTT. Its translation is CASSSGLAGGTGELFF.

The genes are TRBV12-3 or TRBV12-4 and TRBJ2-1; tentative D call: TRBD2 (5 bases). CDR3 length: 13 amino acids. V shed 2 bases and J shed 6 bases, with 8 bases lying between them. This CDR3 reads CASSLFEGNEQFF. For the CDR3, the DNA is TGTGCCAGCAGTTTATTCGAGGGCAATGAGCAGTTCTTC.

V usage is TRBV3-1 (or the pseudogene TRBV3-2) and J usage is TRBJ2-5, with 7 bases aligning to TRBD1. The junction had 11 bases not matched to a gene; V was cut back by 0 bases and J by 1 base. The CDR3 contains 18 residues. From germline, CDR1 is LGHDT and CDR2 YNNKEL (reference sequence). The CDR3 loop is CASSQDFLSGQPQETQYF. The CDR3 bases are TGTGCCAGCAGCCAAGATTTCCTTTCGGGACAGCCCCAAGAGACCCAGTACTTC.

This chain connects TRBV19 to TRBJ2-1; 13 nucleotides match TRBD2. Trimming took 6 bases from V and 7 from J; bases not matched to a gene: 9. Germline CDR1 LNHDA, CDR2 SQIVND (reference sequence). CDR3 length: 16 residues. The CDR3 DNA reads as TGTGCCAGTAGCTGGGGAGGGACTAGCGGGGATAATGAGCAGTTCTTC. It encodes CASSWGGTSGDNEQFF. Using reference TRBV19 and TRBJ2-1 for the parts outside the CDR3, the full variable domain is DGGITQSPKYLFRKEGQNVTLSCEQNLNHDAMYWYRQDPGQGLRLIYYSQIVNDFQKGDIAEGYSVSREKKESFPLTVTSAQKNPTAFYLCASSWGGTSGDNEQFFGPGTRLTVL.

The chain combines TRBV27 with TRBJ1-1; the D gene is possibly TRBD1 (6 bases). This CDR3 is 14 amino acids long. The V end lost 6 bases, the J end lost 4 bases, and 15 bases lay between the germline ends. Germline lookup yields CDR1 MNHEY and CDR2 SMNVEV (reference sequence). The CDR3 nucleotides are TGTGCCAGCAGCAAACAGGGCGGTTCCACTGAAGCTTTCTTT. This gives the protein CASSKQGGSTEAFF.

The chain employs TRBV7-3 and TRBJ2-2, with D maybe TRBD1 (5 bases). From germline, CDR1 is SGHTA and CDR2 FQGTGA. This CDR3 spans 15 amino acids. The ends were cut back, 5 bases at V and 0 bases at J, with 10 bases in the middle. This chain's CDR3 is CASSPRTTNTGELFF. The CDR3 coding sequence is TGTGCCAGCAGCCCAAGGACAACGAACACCGGGGAGCTGTTTTTT.